The 4 T cell receptor beta chains given below trace back to one sample, sequenced in a study of shared clonotypes between healthy human individuals. Method: immunoSEQ multiplex PCR; TCRdb's copy keeps in-frame clones and lacks some. The data show some 2,500,000 clones, approximately 90% seen once. The source material was naive CD4+ T cells from PBMCs. Documented subset: CD45RA+ positively selected. The receptors originated from a man between 18 and 29 years old in good health. Some clones in this sample may be carry-over from other donors' samples.

Of note for this clone: Other DNA sequences within the sample encode an identical CDR3. This chain connects TRBV5-4 to TRBJ2-7; TRBD1 is a possible D gene (6 bases). This CDR3 is 14 amino acids long. CDR1 and CDR2 (germline): SGHNT, YYREEE (reference sequence). Deletions cut 0 bases from V and 5 bases from J, with 12 bases between. The CDR3: CASSLGGRADEQYF. For the CDR3, the DNA is TGTGCCAGCAGCTTGGGGGGGCGCGCCGACGAGCAGTACTTC.

The chain recombines TRBV28 with TRBJ1-2; D is undetermined. Germline V CDR1 and CDR2: MDHEN, SYDVKM. Between the trimmed V and J ends, which lost 5 bases and 5 bases, there was a span of 15 bases. The CDR3 has 14 amino acids. The DNA of the CDR3 is TGTGCCAGCAGTCCCAGAACAGTAGAGTATGGCTACACCTTC. It specifies CASSPRTVEYGYTF.

This clone occurred a few times. V and J are TRBV29-1 and TRBJ1-1; D is unclear. CDR3 length: 13 amino acids. Germline assignment: CDR1 SQVTM and CDR2 ANQGSEA. V was trimmed by 4 bases and J by 1 base, leaving 10 bases between them. This chain's CDR3 is CSVGRTTNTEAFF. In nucleotides, the CDR3 is TGCAGCGTTGGTCGGACTACGAACACTGAAGCTTTCTTT.

The rearrangement links TRBV4-1 to TRBJ1-1, with D perhaps matching TRBD1 (6 bases). Per germline, CDR1 MGHRA and CDR2 YSYEKL. Trimming removed 3 bases from V and 11 bases from J, with 16 bases in between. This CDR3 region has 13 residues. CDR3 region: CASSHPRDKRAFF. The CDR3 bases are TGCGCCAGCAGCCACCCGAGGGACAAACGCGCTTTCTTT.